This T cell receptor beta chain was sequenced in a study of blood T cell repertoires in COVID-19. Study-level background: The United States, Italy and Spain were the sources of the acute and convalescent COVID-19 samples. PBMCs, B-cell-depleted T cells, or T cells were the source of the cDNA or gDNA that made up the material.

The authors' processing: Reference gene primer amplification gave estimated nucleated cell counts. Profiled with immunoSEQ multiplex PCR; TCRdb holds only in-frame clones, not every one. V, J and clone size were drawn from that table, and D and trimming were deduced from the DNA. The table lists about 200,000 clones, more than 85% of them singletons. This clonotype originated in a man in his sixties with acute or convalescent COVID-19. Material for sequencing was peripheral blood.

CDR3 in DNA: TGCGCCAGCAGCTTCCGGGACACGAGCTCTGGGGCCAACGTCCTGACTTTC. Translated: CASSFRDTSSGANVLTF. V gene TRBV5-1 combines with J gene TRBJ2-6; maybe TRBD1 (6 bases). This CDR3 region has 17 residues. The germline V and J ends were trimmed by 2 bases and 0 bases, with 12 bases remaining between them. The germline gives CDR1 SGHRS, CDR2 YFSETQ.